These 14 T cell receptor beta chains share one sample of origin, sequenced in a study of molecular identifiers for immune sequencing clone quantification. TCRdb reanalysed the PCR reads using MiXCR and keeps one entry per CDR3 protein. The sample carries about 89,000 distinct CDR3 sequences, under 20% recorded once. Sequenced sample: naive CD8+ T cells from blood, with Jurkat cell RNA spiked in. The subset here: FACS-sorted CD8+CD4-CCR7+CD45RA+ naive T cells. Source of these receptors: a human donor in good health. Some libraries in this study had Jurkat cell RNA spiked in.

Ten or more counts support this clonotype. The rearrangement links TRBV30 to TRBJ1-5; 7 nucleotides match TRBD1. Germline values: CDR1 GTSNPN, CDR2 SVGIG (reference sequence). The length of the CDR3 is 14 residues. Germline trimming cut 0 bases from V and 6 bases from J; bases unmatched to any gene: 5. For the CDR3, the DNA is TGTGCCTGGAGTGTGAAGGGGGCGACTCAGCCCCAGCATTTT. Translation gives CAWSVKGATQPQHF.

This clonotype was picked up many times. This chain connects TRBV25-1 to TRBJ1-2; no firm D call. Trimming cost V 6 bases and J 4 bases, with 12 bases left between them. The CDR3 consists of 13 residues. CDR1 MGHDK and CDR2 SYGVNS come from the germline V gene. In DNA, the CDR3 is TGTGCCAGCAGAGATAAGTTTGGCTATGGCTACACCTTC. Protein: CASRDKFGYGYTF.

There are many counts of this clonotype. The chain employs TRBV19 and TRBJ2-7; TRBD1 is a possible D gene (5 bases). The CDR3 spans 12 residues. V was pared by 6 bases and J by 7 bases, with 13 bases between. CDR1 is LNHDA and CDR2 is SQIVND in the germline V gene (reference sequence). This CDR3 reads CASSPFGAEQYF. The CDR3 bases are TGTGCCAGTAGCCCCTTTGGGGCGGAGCAGTACTTC.

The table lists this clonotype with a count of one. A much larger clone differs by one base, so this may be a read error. CDR3 in DNA: TGTGGCAGCAGCCCAGGGACAGGGGCGAACAATGAGCAGTTCTTC. Protein product: CGSSPGTGANNEQFF. This chain connects TRBV7-6 to TRBJ2-1; 10 bases line up with TRBD1. The length of the CDR3 is 15 residues. Per the germline V gene, CDR1 is SGHVS and CDR2 is FNYEAQ.

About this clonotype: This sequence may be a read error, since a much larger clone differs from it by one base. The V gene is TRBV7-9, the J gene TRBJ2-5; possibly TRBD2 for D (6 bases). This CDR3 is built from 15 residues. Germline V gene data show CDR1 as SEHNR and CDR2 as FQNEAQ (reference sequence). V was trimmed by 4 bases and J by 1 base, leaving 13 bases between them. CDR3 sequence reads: CASSSDRGSQETQYF. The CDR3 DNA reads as TGTGCCAGCAGCTCAGACCGGGGGTCCCAAGAGACCCAGTACTTC. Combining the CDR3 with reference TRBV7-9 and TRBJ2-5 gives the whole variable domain DTGVSQNPRHKITKRGQNVTFRCDPISEHNRLYWYRQTLGQGPEFLTYFQNEAQLEKSRLLSDRFSAERPKGSFSTLEIQRTEQGDSAMYLCASSSDRGSQETQYFGPGTRLLVL.

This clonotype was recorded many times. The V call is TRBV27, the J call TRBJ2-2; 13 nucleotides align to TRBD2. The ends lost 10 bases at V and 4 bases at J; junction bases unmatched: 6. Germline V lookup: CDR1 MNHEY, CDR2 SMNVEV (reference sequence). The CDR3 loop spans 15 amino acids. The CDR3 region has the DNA TGTGCCACCAAACTAGCGGGGGGGCCCACCGGGGAGCTGTTTTTT. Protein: CATKLAGGPTGELFF.

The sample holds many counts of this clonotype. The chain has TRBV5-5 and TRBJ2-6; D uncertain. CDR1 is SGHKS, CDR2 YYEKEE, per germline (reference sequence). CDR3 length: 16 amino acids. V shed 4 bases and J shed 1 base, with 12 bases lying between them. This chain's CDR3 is CASSGVWWSGANVLTF. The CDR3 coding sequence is TGTGCCAGCAGCGGGGTTTGGTGGTCTGGGGCCAACGTCCTGACTTTC. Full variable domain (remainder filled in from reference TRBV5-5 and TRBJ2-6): DAGVTQSPTHLIKTRGQQVTLRCSPISGHKSVSWYQQVLGQGPQFIFQYYEKEERGRGNFPDRFSARQFPNYSSELNVNALLLGDSALYLCASSGVWWSGANVLTFGAGSRLTVL.

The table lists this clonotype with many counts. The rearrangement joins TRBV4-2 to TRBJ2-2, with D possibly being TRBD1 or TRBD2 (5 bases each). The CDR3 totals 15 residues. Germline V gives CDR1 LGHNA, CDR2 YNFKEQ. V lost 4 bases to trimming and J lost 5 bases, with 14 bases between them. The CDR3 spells CASSPGASLTGELFF. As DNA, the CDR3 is TGTGCCAGCAGCCCTGGGGCTAGCCTAACCGGGGAGCTGTTTTTT.

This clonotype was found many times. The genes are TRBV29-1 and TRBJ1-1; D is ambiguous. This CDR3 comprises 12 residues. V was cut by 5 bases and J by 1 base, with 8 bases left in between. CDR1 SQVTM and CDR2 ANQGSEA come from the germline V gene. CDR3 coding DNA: TGCAGCGTTTTGCGGACGAACACTGAAGCTTTCTTT. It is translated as CSVLRTNTEAFF.

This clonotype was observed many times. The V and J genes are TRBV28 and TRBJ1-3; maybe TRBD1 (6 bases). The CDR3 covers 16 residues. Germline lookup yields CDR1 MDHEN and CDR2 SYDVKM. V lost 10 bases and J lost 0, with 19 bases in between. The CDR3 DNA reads TGTGCCACCACCATCGGGGGGCTCCGCTCTGGAAACACCATATATTTT. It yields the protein CATTIGGLRSGNTIYF.

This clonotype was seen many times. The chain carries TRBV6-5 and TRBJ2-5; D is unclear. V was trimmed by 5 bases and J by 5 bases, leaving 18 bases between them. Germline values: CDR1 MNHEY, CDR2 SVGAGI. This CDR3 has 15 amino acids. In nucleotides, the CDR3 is TGTGCCAGCAGTGCTTACGGCAGCGACGACGAGACCCAGTACTTC. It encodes CASSAYGSDDETQYF.

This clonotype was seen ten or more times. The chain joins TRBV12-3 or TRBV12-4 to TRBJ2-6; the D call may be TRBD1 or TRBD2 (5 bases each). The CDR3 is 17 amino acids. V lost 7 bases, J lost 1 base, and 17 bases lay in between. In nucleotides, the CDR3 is TGTGCCAGCACCCCCGGGACCATACATTCTGGGGCCAACGTCCTGACTTTC. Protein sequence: CASTPGTIHSGANVLTF.

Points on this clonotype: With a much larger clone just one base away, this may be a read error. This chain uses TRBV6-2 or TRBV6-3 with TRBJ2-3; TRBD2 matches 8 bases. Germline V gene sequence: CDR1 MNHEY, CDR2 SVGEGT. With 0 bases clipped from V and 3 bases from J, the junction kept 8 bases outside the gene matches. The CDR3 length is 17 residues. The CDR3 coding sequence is TGTGCCAGCAGTTACTCCGTCCCGGGGGGGCCGACAGATACGCAGTATTTT. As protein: CASSYSVPGGPTDTQYF.

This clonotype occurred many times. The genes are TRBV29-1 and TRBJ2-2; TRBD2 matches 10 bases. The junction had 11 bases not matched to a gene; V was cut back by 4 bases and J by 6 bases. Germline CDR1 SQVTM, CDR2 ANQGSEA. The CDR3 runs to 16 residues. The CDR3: CSVGGDPGTSAGELFF. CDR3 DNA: TGCAGCGTTGGGGGGGATCCCGGGACTAGCGCCGGGGAGCTGTTTTTT.